The 2 T cell receptor beta chains below were found in one sample sequenced in a study of radiation and T cells in renal cell carcinoma (dated by TCRdb to the early 2020s). Library preparation was by the immunoSEQ multiplex PCR assay. TCRdb obtained this table from immuneACCESS and retained in-frame rearrangements with V and J assigned. These tables miss some clones; where compared with another copy, unresolved V genes account for less than half of the shortfall, and the remainder is unexplained. Across this sample there are under 9,000 clones, with about 60% seen only once. Roughly 21% of the sample is held by the ten biggest clonotypes. The time point label here, explained by the study, means: tumor resected at nephrectomy. This sample's treatment or condition label indicates: treatment-naive control, cytoreductive nephrectomy. This material consisted of tumor tissue, taken from a patient whose treatment was nephrectomy without radiotherapy. The receptors shown here come from a man aged 60-69 years with renal cell carcinoma.

The rearrangement joins TRBV15 to TRBJ1-1, with unresolved D. CDR1 is LNHNV, CDR2 YYDKDF, per germline (reference sequence). Trimming pared 3 bases from V and 4 bases from J, leaving 12 bases between. This CDR3 comprises 14 residues. The DNA for the CDR3 is TGTGCCACCAGCAGGGCATCCCAGATCACTGAAGCTTTCTTT. Its protein product is CATSRASQITEAFF. Filled out from reference TRBV15 and TRBJ1-1, the complete variable domain reads DAMVIQNPRYQVTQFGKPVTLSCSQTLNHNVMYWYQQKSSQAPKLLFHYYDKDFNNEADTPDNFQSRRPNTSFCFLDIRSPGLGDTAMYLCATSRASQITEAFFGQGTRLTVV.

The chain couples TRBV2 to TRBJ1-2, with TRBD1 as a possible D gene (6 bases). The CDR3 is 14 residues long. V lost 1 base and J 5 bases, leaving 11 bases between the germline ends. The germline gives CDR1 SNHLY, CDR2 FYNNEI. CDR3 in DNA: TGTGCCAGCAGTGAAGAGACAGGCTTGTATGGCTACACCTTC. This encodes CASSEETGLYGYTF.